Each of the 32 T cell receptor beta chains below was sequenced from the same sample in a study of cytomegalovirus exposure and HLA in healthy donors. The primer mix had 60 Vbeta and 13 Jbeta primers. Assay: immunoSEQ multiplex PCR; the TCRdb copy retains only in-frame clones and omits some. Seen here are fewer than 150,000 clones, 80% observed once, and the top ten hold 4.5% to 6.5%. The sequenced sample was PBMCs. The origin of the receptors is a male donor in good health and CMV-seronegative.

The CDR3 sequence is CASSLTGTGPTEAFF. CDR3 nucleotides: TGTGCCAGCAGCCTCACCGGGACAGGGCCCACTGAAGCTTTCTTT. The chain uses TRBV5-6 and TRBJ1-1; 9 nucleotides agree with TRBD1. The V gene end was trimmed by 4 bases and the J gene end by 4 bases; junction bases not matched to a gene: 8. This CDR3 is built from 15 residues. Germline V lookup: CDR1 SGHDT, CDR2 YYEEEE. The whole variable domain, filled in from reference TRBV5-6 and TRBJ1-1, reads DAGVTQSPTHLIKTRGQQVTLRCSPKSGHDTVSWYQQALGQGPQFIFQYYEEEERQRGNFPDRFSGHQFPNYSSELNVNALLLGDSALYLCASSLTGTGPTEAFFGQGTRLTVV.

The chain employs TRBV29-1 and TRBJ1-1; perhaps TRBD1 as D (5 bases). Germline values: CDR1 SQVTM, CDR2 ANQGSEA. Trimming took 6 bases from V and 3 from J, leaving 11 bases between them. CDR3 length: 12 amino acids. The CDR3 coding sequence is TGCAGCGTCCAGGGAAGACACACTGAAGCTTTCTTT. Protein sequence: CSVQGRHTEAFF.

V usage is TRBV30 and J usage is TRBJ2-7; TRBD1 agrees at 7 bases. The CDR3 extends over 19 amino acids. Per the germline V gene, CDR1 is GTSNPN and CDR2 is SVGIG (reference sequence). V shed 0 bases, J shed 5 bases, and the junction held 22 bases outside the gene matches. The CDR3 sequence: CAWSVRGVVPTGKYHEQYF. As DNA, the CDR3 is TGTGCCTGGAGTGTACGGGGTGTCGTGCCGACAGGGAAATACCACGAGCAGTACTTC.

The chain combines TRBV5-6 with TRBJ2-2, with 8 bases fitting TRBD1. V lost 4 bases, J lost 4 bases, and 6 bases stayed unmatched. Germline V gives CDR1 SGHDT, CDR2 YYEEEE. The CDR3 spans 15 residues. CDR3 in DNA: TGTGCCAGCAGCCTTACAGGGGGAACCACCGGGGAGCTGTTTTTT. Amino acid sequence: CASSLTGGTTGELFF. The complete variable domain, with remaining parts taken from reference TRBV5-6 and TRBJ2-2, reads DAGVTQSPTHLIKTRGQQVTLRCSPKSGHDTVSWYQQALGQGPQFIFQYYEEEERQRGNFPDRFSGHQFPNYSSELNVNALLLGDSALYLCASSLTGGTTGELFFGEGSRLTVL.

This rearrangement joins TRBV28 to TRBJ2-5; D is perhaps TRBD2 (6 bases). The CDR3 has 12 residues. V was pared by 7 bases and J by 3 bases, with 9 bases between. Germline CDR1 is MDHEN and CDR2 is SYDVKM. The CDR3 DNA is TGTGCCAGCACGCGGGGAAAAGAGACCCAGTACTTC. The encoded protein is CASTRGKETQYF.

This clone has just one count. The chain carries TRBV9 and TRBJ1-2, with TRBD1 matching over 7 bases. CDR1 and CDR2 from the germline V gene are SGDLS and YYNGEE. CDR3 length equals 13 residues. V gave up 2 bases and J gave up 7 bases; unmatched junction bases: 5. CDR3 sequence (DNA): TGTGCCAGCAGCGTCGGACAGGCTTCTGGCTACACCTTC. This encodes CASSVGQASGYTF. The variable domain in full, completed from reference TRBV9 and TRBJ1-2, reads DSGVTQTPKHLITATGQRVTLRCSPRSGDLSVYWYQQSLDQGLQFLIQYYNGEERAKGNILERFSAQQFPDLHSELNLSSLELGDSALYFCASSVGQASGYTFGSGTRLTVV.

The chain couples TRBV11-1 to TRBJ2-3; TRBD1 aligns across 9 bases. The germline gives CDR1 SGHAT, CDR2 FQDESV (reference sequence). Trimming at V came to 4 bases and at J to 3 bases, leaving 5 bases not matched to a gene. There are 15 residues in the CDR3. The CDR3 protein is CASSSPGQGTDTQYF. The CDR3 nucleotides are TGTGCCAGCAGCTCACCGGGACAGGGAACAGATACGCAGTATTTT.

The chain couples TRBV7-2 to TRBJ2-3; 7 positions match TRBD1. Germline V lookup: CDR1 SGHTA, CDR2 FQGNSA. The CDR3 runs to 14 residues. Germline trimming cut 7 bases from V and 4 bases from J; bases unmatched to any gene: 8. DNA for the CDR3: TGTGCCAGCATACGACAGGGTCCCGCAGATACGCAGTATTTT. Protein product: CASIRQGPADTQYF.

The V gene is TRBV18, the J gene TRBJ2-5, with D tentatively TRBD1 (5 bases). CDR3 length: 14 residues. The V end lost 2 bases, the J end lost 3 bases, and 10 bases lay between the germline ends. The germline CDR1 and CDR2 sequences are KGHSH and LQKENI. The CDR3 protein is CASSPKRREETQYF. DNA for the CDR3: TGTGCCAGCTCACCAAAGCGCAGGGAAGAGACCCAGTACTTC.

The table lists this clone with a few counts. J is TRBJ1-6 and V is TRBV6-1, with D maybe TRBD1 (6 bases). The germline V and J ends were trimmed by 7 bases and 10 bases, with 14 bases remaining between them. The CDR3 contains 13 residues. CDR1 and CDR2 (germline): MNHNS, SASEGT. DNA of the CDR3: TGTGCCAGCAACTCAGGGGTCCGCTCACCCCTCCACTTT. Amino acids: CASNSGVRSPLHF.

The rearrangement joins TRBV7-9 to TRBJ1-1; the match to TRBD1 covers 8 bases. The germline V gene has CDR1 SEHNR and CDR2 FQNEAQ (reference sequence). The CDR3 length is 17 residues. V trimming: 0 bases; J trimming: 5 bases; junction bases outside the gene matches: 11. CDR3 loop: CASSLAGQGEDKTEAFF. The DNA for the CDR3 is TGTGCCAGCAGCTTAGCAGGACAGGGAGAGGATAAAACTGAAGCTTTCTTT.

This clone was observed a handful of times. The chain has TRBV28 and TRBJ1-2, with D possibly TRBD1 on 6 matching bases. CDR1 is MDHEN, CDR2 SYDVKM, per germline. The CDR3 runs 15 residues. V was clipped by 1 base and J by 5 bases, with 14 bases between them. The CDR3 DNA sequence: TGTGCCAGCAGTTTATCGGCAGGGGAAATTTATGGCTACACCTTC. Translation gives CASSLSAGEIYGYTF.

The V call is TRBV29-1, the J call TRBJ1-1; TRBD1 is a possible D gene (5 bases). The germline V and J ends were trimmed by 4 bases and 6 bases, with 12 bases remaining between them. Germline V gives CDR1 SQVTM, CDR2 ANQGSEA. This CDR3 comprises 12 residues. This chain's CDR3 is CSVVGRAPEAFF. CDR3 nucleotide sequence: TGCAGCGTTGTGGGCAGGGCCCCTGAAGCTTTCTTT.

The chain links TRBV9 to TRBJ2-2; D ambiguous. CDR1 and CDR2 from the germline V gene are SGDLS and YYNGEE. V gave up 3 bases and J gave up 5 bases, with 11 bases separating them. CDR3 length: 14 amino acids. CDR3 region: CASSAKQPTGELFF. DNA for the CDR3: TGTGCCAGCAGCGCAAAACAGCCAACCGGGGAGCTGTTTTTT.

V is TRBV4-2 and J is TRBJ2-3; TRBD2 matches 9 bases. The trim removed 4 bases at V and 1 base at J, leaving 9 bases unmatched. The CDR3 loop spans 17 amino acids. Germline loops: CDR1 LGHNA, CDR2 YNFKEQ. CDR3 loop: CASSPRGGGAGTDTQYF. In DNA, the CDR3 is TGTGCCAGCAGCCCGAGAGGCGGGGGGGCGGGCACAGATACGCAGTATTTT.

This clone was seen more than once but under ten times. The chain couples TRBV10-3 to TRBJ1-3; D is ambiguous. Per germline, CDR1 ENHRY and CDR2 SYGVKD. V gave up 4 bases and J gave up 8 bases, with 9 bases separating them. This CDR3 is 12 amino acids long. This CDR3 is CAISVEGDTIYF. The CDR3 nucleotides read TGTGCCATCAGTGTGGAGGGTGACACCATATATTTT.

This clone was detected a few times. This chain uses TRBV5-4 with TRBJ2-7; D not certain. Germline V gene lookup returns CDR1 SGHNT and CDR2 YYREEE (reference sequence). CDR3 size: 14 residues. Trimming took off 3 bases at V and 3 bases at J, with 13 bases between the two ends. The CDR3 DNA reads TGTGCCAGCAGCTCCCCCGGTGCTAGCTACGAGCAGTACTTC. Its protein is CASSSPGASYEQYF.

V usage is TRBV9 and J usage is TRBJ2-3, with D perhaps matching TRBD1 (6 bases). This CDR3 comprises 14 residues. Germline CDR1 is SGDLS and CDR2 is YYNGEE. V lost 4 bases and J lost 2, with 11 bases in between. This CDR3 is CASSPRQVTDTQYF. In DNA, the CDR3 is TGTGCCAGCAGCCCTCGACAGGTCACAGATACGCAGTATTTT.

The chain employs TRBV29-1 and TRBJ2-7; D is perhaps TRBD2 (5 bases). Trimming cost V 7 bases and J 5 bases, with 12 bases left between them. Germline CDR1 reads SQVTM; CDR2 reads ANQGSEA. The CDR3 loop spans 11 amino acids. In DNA, the CDR3 is TGCAGCGCCGGGGAAAGGAACGAGCAGTACTTC. This codes for CSAGERNEQYF.

The DNA of the CDR3 is TGTGCCAGCAGCTTGGATCGCCTAGCGGGGGCTACGCAGTATTTT. It codes for CASSLDRLAGATQYF. The chain combines TRBV5-4 with TRBJ2-3; 10 bases are shared with TRBD2. Trimming at V came to 0 bases and at J to 8 bases, leaving 6 bases not matched to a gene. The germline CDR1 and CDR2 sequences are SGHNT and YYREEE (reference sequence). The CDR3 has 15 residues.

The chain joins TRBV11-2 to TRBJ1-2; a possible D gene is TRBD1 (6 bases). The CDR3 runs 16 residues. Germline V gene lookup returns CDR1 SGHAT and CDR2 FQNNGV. With 4 bases removed from V and 2 bases from J, the gap between germline ends came to 17 bases. The CDR3 spells CASSSPRGGLNYGYTF. The CDR3 DNA reads TGTGCCAGCAGCTCCCCCCGCGGGGGGCTCAACTATGGCTACACCTTC. Variable domain in full (rest from reference TRBV11-2 and TRBJ1-2): EAGVAQSPRYKIIEKRQSVAFWCNPISGHATLYWYQQILGQGPKLLIQFQNNGVVDDSQLPKDRFSAERLKGVDSTLKIQPAKLEDSAVYLCASSSPRGGLNYGYTFGSGTRLTVV.

CDR3 nucleotides: TGTGCCAGCAGTGAGAAACCAGGAACCACAGATACGCAGTATTTT. It is translated as CASSEKPGTTDTQYF. The gene calls are TRBV2 and TRBJ2-3; the D is unclear. There are 15 residues in the CDR3. Between the trimmed V and J ends, which lost 3 bases and 2 bases, there was a span of 12 bases. Germline V gene lookup returns CDR1 SNHLY and CDR2 FYNNEI.

The chain joins TRBV6-5 to TRBJ2-7, with a weak D call TRBD2 (6 bases). There are 14 residues in the CDR3. Deletions cut 0 bases from V and 5 bases from J, with 11 bases between. Germline CDR1 MNHEY, CDR2 SVGAGI. DNA for the CDR3: TGTGCCAGCAGTTACTCTAGGCGGGGCCACGAGCAGTACTTC. Protein: CASSYSRRGHEQYF.

The CDR3 sequence: CSAKGLGTGQETQYF. The CDR3 region has the DNA TGCAGCGCCAAGGGGTTAGGAACAGGCCAGGAGACCCAGTACTTC. The chain combines TRBV29-1 with TRBJ2-5; tentatively, D is TRBD1 (5 bases). CDR3 length: 15 amino acids. Germline CDR1 and CDR2: SQVTM and ANQGSEA. Trimming took 7 bases from V and 5 from J, leaving 23 bases between them.

This chain links TRBV7-2 with TRBJ1-1; the D is unclear. The CDR3 covers 13 residues. V was trimmed by 4 bases and J by 8 bases, leaving 14 bases between them. The germline V gene has CDR1 SGHTA and CDR2 FQGNSA. The CDR3, as DNA: TGTGCCAGCAGCTCCTCTAGTTGGCCCGAAGCTTTCTTT. Protein product: CASSSSSWPEAFF. Drawing the rest from reference TRBV7-2 and TRBJ1-1, the complete variable domain is GAGVSQSPSNKVTEKGKDVELRCDPISGHTALYWYRQSLGQGLEFLIYFQGNSAPDKSGLPSDRFSAERTGGSVSTLTIQRTQQEDSAVYLCASSSSSWPEAFFGQGTRLTVV.

The chain is built from TRBV6-5 and TRBJ1-4, with unresolved D. Germline values: CDR1 MNHEY, CDR2 SVGAGI. The CDR3 is 15 residues long. V was clipped by 2 bases and J by 0 bases, with 7 bases between them. In DNA form, the CDR3 reads TGTGCCAGCAGTTACGGAGAAGCAACTAATGAAAAACTGTTTTTT. Encoded protein: CASSYGEATNEKLFF.

This clone was seen more than once but under ten times. This specimen includes other DNA sequences encoding the same CDR3. The chain combines TRBV7-2 with TRBJ1-1, with TRBD1 as a possible D gene (6 bases). Germline-derived CDR1 and CDR2 are SGHTA and FQGNSA. This CDR3 is built from 14 residues. Trimming removed 1 base from V and 1 base from J, with 7 bases in between. The CDR3 DNA follows: TGTGCCAGCAGCTTAGTAGGGGGGAACACTGAAGCTTTCTTT. The encoded protein is CASSLVGGNTEAFF.

The table lists this clone with a count of one. The chain links TRBV20-1 to TRBJ2-1, with a possible D match to TRBD1 (5 bases). Deletions cut 2 bases from V and 9 bases from J, with 8 bases between. CDR3 size: 11 residues. CDR1 is DFQATT, CDR2 SNEGSKA, per germline (reference sequence). In DNA form, the CDR3 reads TGCAGTGCTAGACGACAGTTTGAGCAGTTCTTC. Protein: CSARRQFEQFF.

With respect to this clone: Different DNA sequences within this sample yield the same CDR3. The V call is TRBV5-1, the J call TRBJ1-1; no clear D. Germline loops: CDR1 SGHRS, CDR2 YFSETQ. V was pared by 4 bases and J by 1 base, with 11 bases between. This CDR3 region has 14 residues. CDR3 region: CASSPASSNTEAFF. In DNA, the CDR3 is TGCGCCAGCAGCCCCGCGTCTTCGAACACTGAAGCTTTCTTT.

The rearrangement joins TRBV29-1 to TRBJ2-2; a weak D match, TRBD2 (5 bases). CDR1 and CDR2 (germline): SQVTM, ANQGSEA. The CDR3 is made up of 16 amino acids. Trimming removed 4 bases from V and 2 bases from J, with 17 bases in between. The CDR3 DNA follows: TGCAGCGTTGTGCTAGGGAGACATTCCAACACCGGGGAGCTGTTTTTT. This translates into CSVVLGRHSNTGELFF.

The V gene is TRBV27, the J gene TRBJ1-5; D gene ambiguous. The V and J ends lost 0 bases and 6 bases respectively, with 3 bases between them. The CDR3 sequence is 12 residues long. CDR1 and CDR2 from the germline V gene are MNHEY and SMNVEV (reference sequence). The CDR3 nucleotides are TGTGCCAGCAGTTTATCGCGTCAGCCCCAGCATTTT. Translation gives CASSLSRQPQHF.

In regard to this clone: The same CDR3 is also encoded by other DNA sequences in this sample. The V and J genes are TRBV19 and TRBJ2-6; 7 bases are shared with TRBD1. The CDR3 spans 17 residues. CDR1 LNHDA and CDR2 SQIVND come from the germline V gene (reference sequence). Trimming took 7 bases from V and 3 from J; bases not matched to a gene: 12. CDR3 amino acids: CASTLTGQLNGANVLTF. The CDR3 nucleotides are TGTGCCAGTACCTTGACGGGACAGCTAAATGGGGCCAACGTCCTGACTTTC. Based on the CDR3 plus reference TRBV19 and TRBJ2-6, the full variable domain is DGGITQSPKYLFRKEGQNVTLSCEQNLNHDAMYWYRQDPGQGLRLIYYSQIVNDFQKGDIAEGYSVSREKKESFPLTVTSAQKNPTAFYLCASTLTGQLNGANVLTFGAGSRLTVL.